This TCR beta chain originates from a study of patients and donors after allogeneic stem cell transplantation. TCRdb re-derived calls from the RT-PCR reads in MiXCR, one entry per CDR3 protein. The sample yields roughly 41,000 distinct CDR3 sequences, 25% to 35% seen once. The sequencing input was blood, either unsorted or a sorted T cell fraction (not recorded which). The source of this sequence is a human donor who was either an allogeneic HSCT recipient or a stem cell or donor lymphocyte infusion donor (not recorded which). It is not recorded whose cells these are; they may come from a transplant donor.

CDR3 residues: CAISLHRDSYGYTF. The CDR3 DNA sequence: TGTGCCATCAGCCTACACCGGGACAGCTATGGCTACACCTTC. The chain uses TRBV10-3 and TRBJ1-2; 7 bases match TRBD1. Germline V CDR1 and CDR2: ENHRY, SYGVKD. The CDR3 loop spans 14 amino acids. The V and J ends lost 6 bases and 4 bases, in that order; junction bases with no gene match: 8.